These 12 T cell receptor delta chains were sequenced from one sample in a study of γδ T cells in repeated Plasmodium falciparum infection. TCRdb re-processed the multiplex PCR reads via CATT. The profile shows 85,000 to 100,000 delta-chain clones, less than 1% of them singletons. Bulk repertoires came from Vgamma9/Vdelta2+ or Vdelta2-negative gammadelta T cells flow-sorted from PBMC. Sequenced sample: gamma-delta T cells from blood. These receptors were collected from a pool of human donors (malaria-infected and uninfected, not separated).

This clone was recorded many times. The protein TCRdb gives is from a much larger clone and does not agree with this DNA's translation at residue 20, likely a read error; the protein shown here comes from the DNA. V and J are TRDV1 and TRDJ1; a possible D gene is TRDD3 (6 bases). The CDR3 has 21 amino acids. Per germline, CDR1 TSWWSYY and CDR2 QGS. The CDR3 coding sequence is TGTGCTCTTGGGGAACGAGAGCGCCTACATTCGAACGGGGGGGAACTGCCCGGACTCACCTTT. Its protein product is CALGERERLHSNGGELPGLTF.

Notes on this clone: This DNA's translation differs at residue 12 from TCRdb's protein, which comes from a much larger clone; a read error is likely, and the protein shown is translated from the DNA. V and J are TRDV2 and TRDJ1, with 13 bases identical to TRDD3. The J gene is not listed in TCRdb, so it was assigned here from a DNA match to germline. The J segment lost 4 bases and the V segment lost 1 base, leaving 11 bases of the junction unmatched. Germline V gives CDR1 GEAIGNYY, CDR2 EKD. This CDR3 region has 18 residues. CDR3 in amino acids: CACDTLLGDTRCGDKLIF. The CDR3, as DNA: TGTGCCTGTGACACTTTACTGGGGGATACGCGATGTGGCGATAAACTCATCTTT.

This clone has ten or more counts. The CDR3 DNA sequence: TGTGCCTGTGACAAACTGGGGGCTCCTCCTTCGTACACCGATAAACTCATCTTT. It is translated as CACDKLGAPPSYTDKLIF. The gene calls are TRDV2 and TRDJ1, with TRDD3 matching 8 bases. Germline matching of the DNA provided the J gene here, since TCRdb leaves it blank. J lost 0 bases, V lost 2 bases, and 13 bases had no gene match. This CDR3 has 18 amino acids. Germline CDR1 reads GEAIGNYY; CDR2 reads EKD.

As regards this clone: The protein held in TCRdb is that of a much larger clone and does not match this DNA's translation at residue 14, likely because of a read error; the protein shown is translated from the DNA. The chain joins TRDV1 to TRDJ1, with D perhaps TRDD2 (5 bases). The J gene is not listed in TCRdb, so it was assigned here from a DNA match to germline. The germline V and J ends were trimmed by 0 bases and 9 bases, with 23 bases remaining between them. Germline V CDR1 and CDR2: TSWWSYY, QGS. The CDR3 spans 17 residues. For the CDR3, the DNA is TGTGCTCTTGGGGAACTCCTACGGTCGGAACTGTCTAGCGAACTCATCTTT. It encodes CALGELLRSELSSELIF.

This clone was counted a few times. This sequence is one base from a far larger clone and is likely a read error. Other DNA sequences in this specimen translate into the identical CDR3. V and J are TRDV1 and TRDJ1; 8 nucleotides agree with TRDD2. V lost 6 bases and J lost 5; bases outside the gene matches: 23. Germline CDR1 is TSWWSYY and CDR2 is QGS. This CDR3 spans 19 amino acids. Here the CDR3 DNA reads TGTGCTCTTGGTCACAGCTTCCTACTTTTACTGGGAGATAAAGATAAACTCATCTTT. It codes for CALGHSFLLLLGDKDKLIF.

This clone was found many times. Given a far larger clone just one base away, this is likely a sequencing read error. Other DNA sequences from this sample encode an identical CDR3 as well. This sequence joins TRDV2 and TRDJ1, with TRDD3 matching 8 bases. The CDR3 has 16 residues. Germline V gene data show CDR1 as GEAIGNYY and CDR2 as EKD. J gave up 2 bases and V 7 bases, and 14 bases lay outside the gene matches. The CDR3 here is CACDSVLGGGTDKLIF. CDR3 DNA sequence: TGTGCCTGCGACTCCGTACTGGGGGGAGGAACCGATAAACTCATCTTT.

Remarks on this clone: The protein that TCRdb holds for this DNA derives from a much larger clone and differs from the translated DNA at residue 20, which likely indicates a read error; the protein shown here is translated from the DNA. CDR3 residues: CALATLLDSSLGGIRTASCADKLIF. The DNA for the CDR3 is TGTGCTCTTGCGACGCTATTAGATTCCTCCTTAGGGGGGATACGGACCGCGAGTTGTGCCGATAAACTCATCTTT. The V and J genes are TRDV1 and TRDJ1; 10 positions match TRDD3. The J gene is absent in TCRdb and was assigned here via DNA matching to germline. Germline V gene sequence: CDR1 TSWWSYY, CDR2 QGS. With V trimmed by 7 bases and J by 3 bases, 38 bases remained unmatched. This CDR3 is 25 amino acids long.

Comment on this clone: TCRdb's listed protein matches a much larger clone and diverges from this DNA's translation at residue 13, likely through a read error; the protein shown comes from the DNA. This chain uses TRDV2 with TRDJ1, with 13 bases identical to TRDD3. TCRdb offers no J gene call, so here the DNA was matched to germline to obtain one. Germline assignment: CDR1 GEAIGNYY and CDR2 EKD. CDR3 length: 20 residues. With V trimmed by 3 bases and J by 0 bases, 15 bases remained unmatched. CDR3 amino acids: CACDSGYWGIRGGNTDKLIF. The CDR3, as DNA: TGTGCCTGTGACTCCGGGTACTGGGGGATACGCGGGGGAAACACCGATAAACTCATCTTT.

About this clone: The TCRdb protein, from a much larger clone, departs from this DNA's translation at residue 15, likely by read error; the protein shown derives from the DNA. This chain links TRDV2 with TRDJ1, with TRDD3 identical over 7 bases. Matching the DNA to germline supplied the J gene, which TCRdb does not give. CDR3 size: 19 residues. Germline-derived CDR1 and CDR2 are GEAIGNYY and EKD. As DNA, the CDR3 is TGTGCCTGTGACACGGTTGGTGGATACGACAACGACTACACCAATAAACTCATCTTT. Amino acid sequence: CACDTVGGYDNDYTNKLIF.

Many counts were recorded for this clone. This could be a read error, since a much larger clone is one nucleotide away. Other DNA variants within this sample encode the same CDR3. The V call is TRDV1, the J call TRDJ1; 9 nucleotides agree with TRDD3. Looked up from germline, CDR1 is TSWWSYY and CDR2 is QGS. This CDR3 spans 22 amino acids. The CDR3 region is CALGDYLPIGIHWGTHTDKLIF. The CDR3 region has the DNA TGTGCTCTTGGGGACTATCTTCCCATCGGTATTCACTGGGGGACACACACCGATAAGCTCATCTTT.

This clone was detected only a few times. The protein held in TCRdb is that of a much larger clone and does not match this DNA's translation at residue 10, likely because of a read error; the protein shown is translated from the DNA. This chain uses TRDV2 with TRDJ1, with 10 bases that match TRDD3. The J gene, absent from TCRdb, was called here by matching the DNA to germline. The germline CDR1 and CDR2 sequences are GEAIGNYY and EKD. The CDR3 spans 15 residues. V was clipped by 6 bases and J by 3 bases; unmatched bases: 9. CDR3 sequence (DNA): TGTGCCTGTAACCTGGGGGATATCGGCGCCGATAAACTCATCTTT. Amino acids: CACNLGDIGADKLIF.

This clone came up a few times. It differs at one base from a far larger clone, so likely a read error. The sample has other DNA sequences that encode this CDR3 too. The chain employs TRDV1 and TRDJ1; D is perhaps TRDD3 (7 bases). Deletions cut 1 base from V and 11 bases from J, with 26 bases between. There are 17 residues in the CDR3. Germline CDR1 is TSWWSYY and CDR2 is QGS. The CDR3 DNA reads TGTGCTCTTGGGGAACAACTCCTACGGTCCGGGGGATCGCGTCTCATCTTT. This gives the protein CALGEQLLRSGGSRLIF.